The entry below describes one T cell receptor (beta chain). Its antigen is unknown. This record belongs to a study of cytomegalovirus exposure and HLA in healthy donors. Regarding the study as a whole: Per a prior analysis, the majority of TCR beta V segments were productive roughly 87% or roughly 30% of the time. Later on, an analysis showed TCR association rates differing by HLA locus, with DRB1 the most and HLA-C the fewest. An apparent linkage of common viral pathogens to several of the most significant clusters emerged in a later analysis. According to reports, the classifier identified cytomegalovirus status with high specificity and sensitivity.

Researchers ran the PCR with 60 Vbeta and 13 Jbeta primers. Measured with immunoSEQ multiplex PCR; TCRdb has only the in-frame clones, and not every one. The table has roughly 110,000 clones, about 80% seen once. The CDR3 consists of 15 residues. Unmatched junction bases numbered 12, after V lost 7 bases and J lost 4 bases. Germline assignment: CDR1 MNHNS and CDR2 SASEGT. Sequencing input: PBMCs. The chain couples TRBV6-1 to TRBJ2-7; 8 nucleotides line up with TRBD2. The clonotype was recovered from a middle-aged woman in good health and CMV-seropositive. This CDR3 reads CASTHPASGGYEQYF. As DNA, the CDR3 is TGTGCCAGCACCCATCCGGCCAGCGGGGGATACGAGCAGTACTTC.